This T cell receptor beta chain was identified in a study of T cell responses to AZD1222 COVID-19 vaccine. This clone was counted between two and nine times. Germline assignment: CDR1 SGHRS and CDR2 YFSETQ. The CDR3 sequence is 13 residues long. V shed 2 bases and J shed 1 base, with 6 bases lying between them. Some clones are missing from TCRdb's copy, which holds only in-frame ones; the method was immunoSEQ multiplex PCR. Of tens of thousands of clones listed, over 75% are singletons. The chain is built from TRBV5-1 and TRBJ1-2; no reliable D call. The clonotype comes from an adult who received the AZD1222 COVID-19 vaccine. Here the sequenced sample was peripheral blood, taken 28 days after the second AZD1222 dose. CDR3 sequence reads: CASSFDGNYGYTF. The CDR3 DNA follows: TGCGCCAGCAGCTTCGACGGTAACTATGGCTACACCTTC.